This passage covers 5 T cell receptor beta chains from one sample sequenced in a study of T cells in localized non-small cell lung cancer. Generated by immunoSEQ multiplex PCR, the TCRdb table keeps only in-frame clones and is missing some. Of about 77,000 clones listed, around 90% are singletons. Sample: peripheral blood, taken before any cancer treatment. The receptors originated from a woman aged 35-75 years with stage I squamous cell lung carcinoma.

The V and J genes are TRBV30 and TRBJ1-5; 7 bases are shared with TRBD1. This CDR3 has 15 amino acids. The germline CDR1 and CDR2 sequences are GTSNPN and SVGIG (reference sequence). The V gene end was trimmed by 1 base and the J gene end by 4 bases; junction bases not matched to a gene: 7. As DNA, the CDR3 is TGTGCCTGGAGTGCCCTTGGGACAGCAAATCAGCCCCAGCATTTT. Protein: CAWSALGTANQPQHF.

This clone has more than one count but fewer than ten. The chain joins TRBV6-6 to TRBJ2-1; tentative D call: TRBD1 (7 bases). CDR1 is MNHNY, CDR2 SVGAGI, per germline (reference sequence). This CDR3 region has 16 residues. V was shortened by 2 bases and J by 9 bases, with 20 bases between the two germline ends. CDR3 residues: CASSYPTTSGGGEQFF. CDR3 DNA sequence: TGTGCCAGCAGTTACCCTACTACCTCAGGGGGAGGTGAGCAGTTCTTC.

V and J are TRBV10-3 and TRBJ2-1, with 8 nucleotides matching TRBD1. Germline-derived CDR1 and CDR2 are ENHRY and SYGVKD. J lost 8 bases, V lost 6 bases, and 9 bases had no gene match. This CDR3 region has 14 residues. This chain's CDR3 is CAISGRQGSDEQFF. The CDR3 nucleotides are TGTGCCATCAGCGGTAGACAGGGGTCCGATGAGCAGTTCTTC.

This chain's CDR3 is CASSFSGVYSGNTIYF. As DNA, the CDR3 is TGTGCCAGCAGCTTCTCAGGGGTTTACTCTGGAAACACCATATATTTT. The V gene is TRBV7-2, the J gene TRBJ1-3; tentative D call: TRBD1 (6 bases). Trimming cost V 3 bases and J 0 bases, with 12 bases left between them. Germline lookup yields CDR1 SGHTA and CDR2 FQGNSA. The CDR3 length is 16 residues.

This rearrangement joins TRBV7-9 to TRBJ2-5, with D possibly matching TRBD2 (5 bases). CDR3 length: 14 residues. Germline-derived CDR1 and CDR2 are SEHNR and FQNEAQ (reference sequence). V lost 1 base to trimming and J lost 0 bases, with 6 bases between them. CDR3 amino acids: CASSLGGNQETQYF. CDR3 bases: TGTGCCAGCAGCTTAGGAGGGAACCAAGAGACCCAGTACTTC. Looking up the rest from reference TRBV7-9 and TRBJ2-5 gives the full variable domain: DTGVSQNPRHKITKRGQNVTFRCDPISEHNRLYWYRQTLGQGPEFLTYFQNEAQLEKSRLLSDRFSAERPKGSFSTLEIQRTEQGDSAMYLCASSLGGNQETQYFGPGTRLLVL.